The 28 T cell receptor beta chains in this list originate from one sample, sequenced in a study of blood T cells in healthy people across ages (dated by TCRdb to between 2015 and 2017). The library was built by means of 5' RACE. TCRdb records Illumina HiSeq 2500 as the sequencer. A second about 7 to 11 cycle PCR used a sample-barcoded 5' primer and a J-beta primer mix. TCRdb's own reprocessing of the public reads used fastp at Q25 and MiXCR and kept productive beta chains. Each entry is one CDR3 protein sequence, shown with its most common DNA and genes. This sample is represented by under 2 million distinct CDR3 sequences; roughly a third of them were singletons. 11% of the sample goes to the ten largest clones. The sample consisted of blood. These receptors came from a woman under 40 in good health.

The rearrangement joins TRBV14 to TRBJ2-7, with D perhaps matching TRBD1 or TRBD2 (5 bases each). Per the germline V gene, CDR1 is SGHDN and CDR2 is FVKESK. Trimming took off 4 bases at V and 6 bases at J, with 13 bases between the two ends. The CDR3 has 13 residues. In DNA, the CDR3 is TGTGCCAGCAGCCCCTTCGGGGCACCCGAGCAGTACTTC. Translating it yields CASSPFGAPEQYF.

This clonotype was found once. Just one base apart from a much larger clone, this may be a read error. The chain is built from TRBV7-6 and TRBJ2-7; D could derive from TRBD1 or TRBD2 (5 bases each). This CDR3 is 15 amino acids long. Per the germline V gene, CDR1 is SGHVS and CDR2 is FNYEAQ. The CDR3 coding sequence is TGTGCCAGCAGCTATGGGACGGGAAACTCCTACGGGCAGTACTTC. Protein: CASSYGTGNSYGQYF.

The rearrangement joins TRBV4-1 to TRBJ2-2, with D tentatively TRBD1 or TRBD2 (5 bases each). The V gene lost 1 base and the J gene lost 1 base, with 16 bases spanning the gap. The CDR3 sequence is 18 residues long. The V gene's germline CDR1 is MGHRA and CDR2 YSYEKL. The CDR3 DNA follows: TGCGCCAGCAGCCAAGGGGGACGAGGACCCAAGAACACCGGGGAGCTGTTTTTT. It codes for CASSQGGRGPKNTGELFF.

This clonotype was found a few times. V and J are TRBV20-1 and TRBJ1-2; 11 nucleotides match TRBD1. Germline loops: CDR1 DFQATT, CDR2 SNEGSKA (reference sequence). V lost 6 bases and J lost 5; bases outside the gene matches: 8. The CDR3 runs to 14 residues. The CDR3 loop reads CSASGTGGFYGYTF. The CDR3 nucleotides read TGCAGTGCATCCGGGACAGGGGGTTTTTATGGCTACACCTTC.

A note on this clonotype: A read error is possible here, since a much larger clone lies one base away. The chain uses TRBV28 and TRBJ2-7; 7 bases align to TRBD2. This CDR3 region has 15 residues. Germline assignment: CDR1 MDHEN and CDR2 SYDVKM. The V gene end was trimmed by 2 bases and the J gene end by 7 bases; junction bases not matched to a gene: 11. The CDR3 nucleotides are TGTGCCAGCAGTTTAGGAGGACTAGACAACAATGAGCAGTACTTC. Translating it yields CASSLGGLDNNEQYF. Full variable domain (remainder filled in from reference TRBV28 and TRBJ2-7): DVKVTQSSRYLVKRTGEKVFLECVQDMDHENMFWYRQDPGLGLRLIYFSYDVKMKEKGDIPEGYSVSREKKERFSLILESASTNQTSMYLCASSLGGLDNNEQYFGPGTRLTVT.

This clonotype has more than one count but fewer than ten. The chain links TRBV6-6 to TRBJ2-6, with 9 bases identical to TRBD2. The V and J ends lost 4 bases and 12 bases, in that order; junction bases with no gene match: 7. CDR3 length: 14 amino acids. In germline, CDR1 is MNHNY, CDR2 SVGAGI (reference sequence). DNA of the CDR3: TGTGCCAGCAGTTCCACGGGACTAGCTAGCGTCCTGACTTTC. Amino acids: CASSSTGLASVLTF.

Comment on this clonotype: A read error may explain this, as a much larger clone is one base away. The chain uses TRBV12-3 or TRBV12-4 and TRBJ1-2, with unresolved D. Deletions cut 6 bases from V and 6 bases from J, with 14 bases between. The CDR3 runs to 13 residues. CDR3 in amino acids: CASSRGSSNGYTF. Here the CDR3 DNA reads TGTGCCAGCAGCCGAGGGAGCTCGAATGGCTACACCTTC.

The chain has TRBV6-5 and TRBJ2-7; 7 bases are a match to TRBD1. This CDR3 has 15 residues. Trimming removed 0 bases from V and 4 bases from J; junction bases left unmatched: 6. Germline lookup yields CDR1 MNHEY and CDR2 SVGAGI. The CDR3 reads CASSYSGQRNYEQYF. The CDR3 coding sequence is TGTGCCAGCAGTTACTCGGGACAGAGAAATTACGAGCAGTACTTC.

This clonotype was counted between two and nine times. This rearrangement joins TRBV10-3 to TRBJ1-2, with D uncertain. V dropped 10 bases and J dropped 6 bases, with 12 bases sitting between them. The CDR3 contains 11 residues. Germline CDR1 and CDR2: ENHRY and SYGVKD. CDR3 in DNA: TGTGCCACCTCCGGGTTTCATGGCTACACCTTC. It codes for CATSGFHGYTF.

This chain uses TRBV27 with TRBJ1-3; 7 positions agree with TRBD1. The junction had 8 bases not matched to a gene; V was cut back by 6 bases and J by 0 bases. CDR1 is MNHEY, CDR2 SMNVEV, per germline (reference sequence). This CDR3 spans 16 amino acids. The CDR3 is CASRERGHNSGNTIYF. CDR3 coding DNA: TGTGCCAGCAGGGAGAGGGGGCACAACTCTGGAAACACCATATATTTT.

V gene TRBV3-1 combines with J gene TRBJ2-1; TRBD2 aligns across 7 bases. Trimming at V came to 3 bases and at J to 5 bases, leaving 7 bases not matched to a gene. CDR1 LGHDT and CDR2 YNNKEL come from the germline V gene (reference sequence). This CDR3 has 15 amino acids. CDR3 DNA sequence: TGTGCCAGCAGCCACCCCGGGCTAGCGGACAATGAGCAGTTCTTC. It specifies CASSHPGLADNEQFF.

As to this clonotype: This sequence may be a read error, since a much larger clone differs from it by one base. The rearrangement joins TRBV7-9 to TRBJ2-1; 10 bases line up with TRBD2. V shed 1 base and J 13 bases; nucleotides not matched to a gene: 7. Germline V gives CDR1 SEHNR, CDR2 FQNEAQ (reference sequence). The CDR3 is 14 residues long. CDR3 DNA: TGTGCCAGCAGCTTAGTAGCGGGGGGAGAGACCCAGTTCTTC. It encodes CASSLVAGGETQFF.

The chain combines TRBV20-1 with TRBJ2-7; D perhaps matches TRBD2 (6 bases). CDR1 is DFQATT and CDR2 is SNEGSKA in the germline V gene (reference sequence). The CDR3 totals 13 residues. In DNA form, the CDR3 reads TGCAACTTCGTAGCGGAAAACTCCTACGAGCAGTACTTC. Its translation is CNFVAENSYEQYF.

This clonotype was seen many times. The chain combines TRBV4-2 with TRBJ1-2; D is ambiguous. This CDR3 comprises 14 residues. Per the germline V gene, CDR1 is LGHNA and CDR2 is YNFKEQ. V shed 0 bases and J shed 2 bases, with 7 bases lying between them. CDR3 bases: TGTGCCAGCAGCCAAGAACCCACAAACTATGGCTACACCTTC. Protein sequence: CASSQEPTNYGYTF.

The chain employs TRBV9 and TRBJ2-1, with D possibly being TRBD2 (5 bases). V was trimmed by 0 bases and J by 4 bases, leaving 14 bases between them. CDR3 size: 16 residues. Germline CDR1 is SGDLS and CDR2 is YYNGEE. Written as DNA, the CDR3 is TGTGCCAGCAGCGTAGGGGGTAGCGCGGCTTACAATGAGCAGTTCTTC. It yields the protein CASSVGGSAAYNEQFF.

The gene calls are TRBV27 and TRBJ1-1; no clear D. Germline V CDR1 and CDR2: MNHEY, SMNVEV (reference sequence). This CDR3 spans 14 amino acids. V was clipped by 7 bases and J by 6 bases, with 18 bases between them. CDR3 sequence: CASIEKGLTAEAFF. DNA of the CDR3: TGTGCCAGCATCGAGAAAGGGCTGACCGCTGAAGCTTTCTTT.

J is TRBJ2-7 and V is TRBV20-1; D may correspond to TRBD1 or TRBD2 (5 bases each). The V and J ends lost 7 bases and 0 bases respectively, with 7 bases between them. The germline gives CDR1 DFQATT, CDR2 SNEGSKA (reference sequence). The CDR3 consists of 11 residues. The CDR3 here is CSGDGSYEQYF. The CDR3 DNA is TGCAGTGGGGACGGCTCCTACGAGCAGTACTTC.

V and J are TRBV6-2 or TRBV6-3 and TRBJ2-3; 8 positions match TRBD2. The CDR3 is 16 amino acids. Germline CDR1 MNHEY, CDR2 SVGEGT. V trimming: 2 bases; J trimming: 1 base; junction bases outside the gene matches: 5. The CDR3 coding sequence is TGTGCCAGCAGTTACCCGTCGCGGGGGGGCACAGATACGCAGTATTTT. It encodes CASSYPSRGGTDTQYF.

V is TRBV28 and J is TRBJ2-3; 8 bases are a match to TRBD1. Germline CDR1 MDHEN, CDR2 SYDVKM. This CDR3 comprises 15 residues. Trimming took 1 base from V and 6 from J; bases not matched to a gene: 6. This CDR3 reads CASSLSGQVRDTQYF. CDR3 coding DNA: TGTGCCAGCAGTTTATCGGGACAGGTTCGGGATACGCAGTATTTT.

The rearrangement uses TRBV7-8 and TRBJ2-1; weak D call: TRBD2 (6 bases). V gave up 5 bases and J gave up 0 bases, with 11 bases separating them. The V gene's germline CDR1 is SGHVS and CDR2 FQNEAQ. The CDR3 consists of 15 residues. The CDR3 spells CASSPMEGSYNEQFF. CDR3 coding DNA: TGTGCCAGCAGCCCTATGGAGGGCTCCTACAATGAGCAGTTCTTC.

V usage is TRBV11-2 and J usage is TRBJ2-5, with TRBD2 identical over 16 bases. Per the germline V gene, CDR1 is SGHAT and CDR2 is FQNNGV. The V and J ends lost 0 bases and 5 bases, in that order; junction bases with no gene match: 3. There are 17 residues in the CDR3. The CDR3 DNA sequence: TGTGCCAGCAGCTTAGATGGGACTAGCGGGGGGGATGAGACCCAGTACTTC. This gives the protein CASSLDGTSGGDETQYF.

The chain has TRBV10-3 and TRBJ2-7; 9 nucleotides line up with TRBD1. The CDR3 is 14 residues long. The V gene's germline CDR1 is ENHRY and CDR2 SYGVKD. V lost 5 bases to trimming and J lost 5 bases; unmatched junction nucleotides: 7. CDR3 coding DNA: TGTGCCATCAGTTCGACAGGGGGGCTCGACGAGCAGTACTTC. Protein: CAISSTGGLDEQYF.

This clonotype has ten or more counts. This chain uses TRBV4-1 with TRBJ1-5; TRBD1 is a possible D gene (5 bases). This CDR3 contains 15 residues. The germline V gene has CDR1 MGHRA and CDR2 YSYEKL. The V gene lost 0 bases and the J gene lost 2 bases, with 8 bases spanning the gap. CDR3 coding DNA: TGCGCCAGCAGCCAAGACGGGGGAGGCAATCAGCCCCAGCATTTT. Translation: CASSQDGGGNQPQHF.

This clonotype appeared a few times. CDR3 coding DNA: TGCGCCAGCAGCTTGGCCGGCGTGGCGACTAAAGAGACCCAGTACTTC. Its protein is CASSLAGVATKETQYF. The rearrangement uses TRBV5-1 and TRBJ2-5; possibly TRBD2 for D (5 bases). CDR1 and CDR2 from the germline V gene are SGHRS and YFSETQ. V lost 0 bases to trimming and J lost 3 bases, with 15 bases between them. The CDR3 has 16 amino acids. Based on the CDR3 plus reference TRBV5-1 and TRBJ2-5, the full variable domain is KAGVTQTPRYLIKTRGQQVTLSCSPISGHRSVSWYQQTPGQGLQFLFEYFSETQRNKGNFPGRFSGRQFSNSRSEMNVSTLELGDSALYLCASSLAGVATKETQYFGPGTRLLVL.

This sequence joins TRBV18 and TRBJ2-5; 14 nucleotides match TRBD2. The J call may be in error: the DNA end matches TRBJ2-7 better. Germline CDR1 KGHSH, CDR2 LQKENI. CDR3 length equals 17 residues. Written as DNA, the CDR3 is TGTGCCAGCTCACCACCGACTAGCGGGGGGGCCCAAGGCGAGCAGTACTTC. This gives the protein CASSPPTSGGAQGEQYF.

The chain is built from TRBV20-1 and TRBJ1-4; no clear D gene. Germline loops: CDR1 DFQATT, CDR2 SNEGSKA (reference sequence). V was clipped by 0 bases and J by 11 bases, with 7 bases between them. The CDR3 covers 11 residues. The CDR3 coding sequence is TGCAGTGCTAGAGAGATTGGGAAACTGTTTTTT. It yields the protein CSAREIGKLFF.

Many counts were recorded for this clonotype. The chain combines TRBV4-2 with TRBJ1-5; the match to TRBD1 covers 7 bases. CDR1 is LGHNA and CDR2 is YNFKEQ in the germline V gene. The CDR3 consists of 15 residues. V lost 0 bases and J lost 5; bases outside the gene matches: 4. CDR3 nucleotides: TGTGCCAGCAGCCAAGACGGGCAGGGGGATCAGCCCCAGCATTTT. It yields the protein CASSQDGQGDQPQHF.

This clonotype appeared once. Here the CDR3 DNA reads TGTGCCATCAGTGAGTCGGGGACAGGGCCTAGCACAGATACGCAGTATTTT. Amino acid sequence: CAISESGTGPSTDTQYF. The chain employs TRBV10-3 and TRBJ2-3, with TRBD1 matching 9 bases. V was clipped by 0 bases and J by 0 bases; unmatched bases: 4. The CDR3 covers 17 residues. The germline V gene encodes CDR1 ENHRY and CDR2 SYGVKD.